This T cell receptor beta chain was observed in a study of cytomegalovirus exposure and HLA in healthy donors. Turning to the study itself: Unique TCRs from HLA-typed donors, 65 million to 85 million of them, were held in an early data release. The study's findings and limits: Earlier results showed most TCR beta V segments being productive about 87% or about 30% of the time.

A note on this clone: What it binds is not known.

Primers for the PCR totalled 60 Vbeta and 13 Jbeta. Clones were sequenced by immunoSEQ multiplex PCR, and TCRdb holds only the in-frame ones, with some missing. The table lists under 200,000 clones, roughly 80% of them singletons. The receptor's source is a woman younger than 30 in good health and CMV-seronegative. Sequenced: PBMCs.

The CDR3 region is CASRADSPSYNEQFF. The CDR3 DNA follows: TGTGCCAGCAGGGCTGACAGCCCATCCTACAATGAGCAGTTCTTC. J is TRBJ2-1 and V is TRBV5-4; possible D gene TRBD1, 5 bases. Germline-derived CDR1 and CDR2 are SGHNT and YYREEE (reference sequence). With 5 bases removed from V and 1 base from J, the gap between germline ends came to 13 bases. The CDR3 loop spans 15 amino acids.